Reported below is one TCR beta chain. What it binds is not known. Sequencing was performed with immunoSEQ multiplex PCR; in TCRdb, only in-frame clones are kept and a portion is missing. The sample yields 250,000 to 400,000 clones, 88% seen once. These data come from a study of cytomegalovirus exposure and HLA in healthy donors. Study-level background: Later analysis reported that the roughly 130 validation repertoires shared the platform of the 650 to 700 first-cohort repertoires. The study, taken as a whole, reports: Cytomegalovirus status, reportedly, was diagnosed with high specificity and sensitivity by the classifier. According to the study, 160 or so TCR beta chains were cytomegalovirus-associated. In vitro, three CMV-associated chains proved specific for CMV antigens.

The CDR3 totals 14 residues. Germline V gene sequence: CDR1 MNHEY, CDR2 SMNVEV (reference sequence). Between the trimmed V and J ends, which lost 6 bases and 1 base, there was a span of 12 bases. The specimen was PBMCs. The clonotype originates from a man between 25 and 39 years old in good health and CMV-seronegative. The chain links TRBV27 to TRBJ1-1; D gene unclear. CDR3 region: CASSPYPPNTEAFF. CDR3 bases: TGTGCCAGCAGCCCCTACCCCCCGAACACTGAAGCTTTCTTT.